The T cell receptor (beta chain) described here comes from a study of blood T cell repertoires in COVID-19. Overall study context: The cDNA or gDNA used as material had been derived from T cells, B-cell-depleted T cells, or PBMCs.

This clone was observed a single time. This CDR3 has 17 residues. Germline V gene lookup returns CDR1 KGHDR and CDR2 SFDVKD. V dropped 5 bases and J dropped 2; count of bases not matched to a gene: 8. Using immunoSEQ multiplex PCR, the repertoire was profiled, and TCRdb retains in-frame clones only, with some absent. The repertoire consists of approximately 120,000 clones, with under 90% occurring once and the leading ten covering 6.6%. The sequence was obtained from a woman in her 50s with acute or convalescent COVID-19. V and J are TRBV24-1 and TRBJ2-2; 9 nucleotides line up with TRBD2. Specimen: peripheral blood. The CDR3 sequence: CATSGPQRGANTGELFF. The CDR3 DNA reads as TGTGCCACCAGTGGGCCCCAGCGGGGGGCTAACACCGGGGAGCTGTTTTTT.